This T cell receptor beta chain emerged from a study of blood T cell repertoires in COVID-19. Study at large: Nucleic acid was either cDNA or gDNA, and it came from T cells, B-cell-depleted T cells, or PBMCs.

Looked up from germline, CDR1 is MNHEY and CDR2 is SVGAGI. V gave up 6 bases and J gave up 3 bases; unmatched junction bases: 4. There are 13 residues in the CDR3. This clone has a handful of counts. The authors' processing: Quantification of nucleated cells was approximated via reference gene primer amplification. Measured with immunoSEQ multiplex PCR; TCRdb has only the in-frame clones, and not every one. The DNA gave D and trimming, while V, J and clone size come from that table. The sample contains about 100,000 clones, almost 80% of which appear only once. What was sequenced was peripheral blood. The receptor was derived from a woman in her 70s with acute or convalescent COVID-19. The V gene is TRBV6-5, the J gene TRBJ2-7; 8 positions agree with TRBD1. CDR3 sequence: CASSSGQDYEQYF. CDR3 DNA sequence: TGTGCCAGCAGCTCGGGACAGGACTACGAGCAGTACTTC.